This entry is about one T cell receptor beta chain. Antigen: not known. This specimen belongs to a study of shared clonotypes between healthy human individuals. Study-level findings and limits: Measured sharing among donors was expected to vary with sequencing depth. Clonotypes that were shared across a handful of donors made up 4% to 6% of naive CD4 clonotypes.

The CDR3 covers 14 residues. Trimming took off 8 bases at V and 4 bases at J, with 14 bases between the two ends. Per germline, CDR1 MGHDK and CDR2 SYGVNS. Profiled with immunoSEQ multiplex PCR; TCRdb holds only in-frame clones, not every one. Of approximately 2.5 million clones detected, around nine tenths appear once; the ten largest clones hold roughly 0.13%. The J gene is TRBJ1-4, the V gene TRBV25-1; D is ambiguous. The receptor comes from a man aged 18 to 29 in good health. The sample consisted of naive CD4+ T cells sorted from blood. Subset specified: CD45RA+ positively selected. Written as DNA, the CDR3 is TGTGCCAGCCGAGGCCAGGCGGGTAATGAAAAACTGTTTTTT. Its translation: CASRGQAGNEKLFF.